These T cell receptor beta chains were read from a single sample in a study of blood T cell repertoires in COVID-19. Method: immunoSEQ multiplex PCR; TCRdb's copy keeps in-frame clones and lacks some. Found here are around 260,000 clones, roughly 80% of them singletons; the top ten hold 3.5% to 5%. Sequenced input: peripheral blood. The receptor source for this set is a man in his fifties or sixties with acute or convalescent COVID-19. CDR3s include the opening cysteine and the closing phenylalanine or tryptophan. The D gene is left open where the match is weak. For some rows the clone size is stated as once, few or many, or as a class when expanded; others skip it.

CDR3aa: CASAYREGNEKLFF
CDR3nt: TGTGCCAGCGCGTACAGGGAGGGTAATGAAAAACTGTTTTTT
d_gene: NA
j_gene: TRBJ1-4
abundance: few
v_gene: TRBV18

CDR3aa: CASRRTGGSNDAGANVLTF
CDR3nt: TGTGCCAGCAGGCGGACAGGGGGATCGAATGATGCTGGGGCCAACGTCCTGACTTTC
d_gene: TRBD1
j_gene: TRBJ2-6
abundance: NA
v_gene: TRBV7-3

CDR3aa: CASSSQTGILSNYGYTF
CDR3nt: TGTGCCAGCAGTTCACAGACAGGCATTCTCTCTAACTATGGCTACACCTTC
d_gene: NA
j_gene: TRBJ1-2
abundance: NA
v_gene: TRBV28

CDR3aa: CASSPYTTRGTDTQYF
CDR3nt: TGTGCCAGCAGCCCCTACACCACGAGGGGCACAGATACGCAGTATTTT
d_gene: NA
j_gene: TRBJ2-3
abundance: NA
v_gene: TRBV5-4

CDR3aa: CSVSDRGGYTF
CDR3nt: TGCAGCGTCTCCGACCGAGGAGGCTACACCTTC
d_gene: NA
j_gene: TRBJ1-2
abundance: NA
v_gene: TRBV29-1

CDR3aa: CASSPPLLAGPTQYF
CDR3nt: TGTGCCAGCAGCCCCCCCTTGCTAGCGGGACCTACGCAGTATTTT
d_gene: TRBD2
j_gene: TRBJ2-3
abundance: NA
v_gene: TRBV3-1/TRBV3-2

CDR3aa: CSVRLADEQYF
CDR3nt: TGCAGCGTTCGACTAGCTGACGAGCAGTACTTC
d_gene: TRBD2
j_gene: TRBJ2-7
abundance: NA
v_gene: TRBV29-1

CDR3aa: CASRGARLNYGYTF
CDR3nt: TGTGCCAGCAGGGGGGCAAGGCTTAACTATGGCTACACCTTC
d_gene: NA
j_gene: TRBJ1-2
abundance: NA
v_gene: TRBV2

CDR3aa: CASLLPYPSGTDTQYF
CDR3nt: TGTGCCAGCCTCCTTCCGTACCCTAGCGGCACAGATACGCAGTATTTT
d_gene: NA
j_gene: TRBJ2-3
abundance: NA
v_gene: TRBV11-3

CDR3aa: CASSLFAGAQSYEQYF
CDR3nt: TGTGCCAGCAGCTTATTCGCAGGGGCGCAGTCCTACGAGCAGTACTTC
d_gene: NA
j_gene: TRBJ2-7
abundance: NA
v_gene: TRBV11-2

CDR3aa: CASSLAERPYGYTF
CDR3nt: TGTGCCAGCAGCTTAGCGGAGAGGCCCTATGGCTACACCTTC
d_gene: NA
j_gene: TRBJ1-2
abundance: NA
v_gene: TRBV7-9

CDR3aa: CASSELNREGYEQYF
CDR3nt: TGTGCCAGCAGTGAACTAAACAGGGAGGGTTACGAGCAGTACTTC
d_gene: NA
j_gene: TRBJ2-7
abundance: NA
v_gene: TRBV6-1

CDR3aa: CASSDRAESQPQHF
CDR3nt: TGTGCCAGCAGCGACAGGGCGGAAAGTCAGCCCCAGCATTTT
d_gene: TRBD1
j_gene: TRBJ1-5
abundance: few
v_gene: TRBV6-5

CDR3aa: CASSFSGNTIYF
CDR3nt: TGTGCCAGCAGCTTTTCGGGAAACACCATATATTTT
d_gene: NA
j_gene: TRBJ1-3
abundance: NA
v_gene: TRBV11-2

CDR3aa: CASSHSDREKYEQYF
CDR3nt: TGCGCCAGCAGTCACTCAGACAGGGAAAAATACGAGCAGTACTTC
d_gene: TRBD1
j_gene: TRBJ2-7
abundance: once
v_gene: TRBV23-1

CDR3aa: CASSTGTADQPQHF
CDR3nt: TGCGCCAGCAGCACCGGGACAGCCGATCAGCCCCAGCATTTT
d_gene: TRBD1
j_gene: TRBJ1-5
abundance: NA
v_gene: TRBV5-1

CDR3aa: CASSVAAGPDGYTF
CDR3nt: TGTGCCAGCAGCGTAGCGGCAGGCCCTGACGGCTACACCTTC
d_gene: NA
j_gene: TRBJ1-2
abundance: NA
v_gene: TRBV9

CDR3aa: CASMAKLGLAVDTQYF
CDR3nt: TGTGCCAGCATGGCAAAATTGGGACTAGCGGTAGATACGCAGTATTTT
d_gene: TRBD2
j_gene: TRBJ2-3
abundance: NA
v_gene: TRBV27

CDR3aa: CASSYSRGEQYF
CDR3nt: TGTGCCAGCAGTTACTCTCGGGGGGAGCAGTACTTC
d_gene: NA
j_gene: TRBJ2-7
abundance: NA
v_gene: TRBV6-5

CDR3aa: CASTTGANYGYTF
CDR3nt: TGTGCCAGTACGACAGGGGCCAACTATGGCTACACCTTC
d_gene: TRBD1
j_gene: TRBJ1-2
abundance: NA
v_gene: TRBV28

CDR3aa: CASKKQDSLPEQYF
CDR3nt: TGCGCCAGCAAAAAACAGGACAGCCTCCCCGAGCAGTACTTC
d_gene: NA
j_gene: TRBJ2-7
abundance: NA
v_gene: TRBV5-1

CDR3aa: CAVSEPFTSDTQYF
CDR3nt: TGTGCCGTCAGTGAGCCCTTCACATCAGATACGCAGTATTTT
d_gene: NA
j_gene: TRBJ2-3
abundance: NA
v_gene: TRBV10-3

CDR3aa: CATAKASGGPRNF
CDR3nt: TGCGCCACCGCAAAAGCGAGCGGGGGGCCCCGGAACTTC
d_gene: TRBD2
j_gene: TRBJ2-7
abundance: NA
v_gene: TRBV10-2

CDR3aa: CASIYSAEGSYNEQFF
CDR3nt: TGTGCCAGCATTTACTCGGCAGAGGGCTCCTACAATGAGCAGTTCTTC
d_gene: NA
j_gene: TRBJ2-1
abundance: once
v_gene: TRBV6-2/TRBV6-3

CDR3aa: CSASPQGIWTDTQYF
CDR3nt: TGCAGTGCTAGTCCCCAGGGCATATGGACAGATACGCAGTATTTT
d_gene: NA
j_gene: TRBJ2-3
abundance: once
v_gene: TRBV20-1

CDR3aa: CASSTLDSRGNTIYF
CDR3nt: TGTGCCAGTAGTACTTTGGACAGTCGAGGAAACACCATATATTTT
d_gene: NA
j_gene: TRBJ1-3
abundance: NA
v_gene: TRBV19

CDR3aa: CASSVGEGQATYEQYF
CDR3nt: TGTGCCAGCAGCGTAGGAGAGGGACAGGCCACCTACGAGCAGTACTTC
d_gene: TRBD1
j_gene: TRBJ2-7
abundance: NA
v_gene: TRBV9

CDR3aa: CAWSVSRHQGESYGYTF
CDR3nt: TGTGCCTGGAGTGTATCCCGGCACCAGGGGGAATCCTATGGCTACACCTTC
d_gene: TRBD1
j_gene: TRBJ1-2
abundance: NA
v_gene: TRBV30

CDR3aa: CASSIETGWPAKNIQYF
CDR3nt: TGTGCCAGTAGTATAGAGACAGGGTGGCCTGCCAAAAACATTCAGTACTTC
d_gene: TRBD1
j_gene: TRBJ2-4
abundance: NA
v_gene: TRBV19

CDR3aa: CASSVGSSPGQGIYEQYF
CDR3nt: TGTGCCAGCAGCGTAGGGTCCTCGCCGGGACAGGGAATATACGAGCAGTACTTC
d_gene: TRBD1
j_gene: TRBJ2-7
abundance: NA
v_gene: TRBV9

CDR3aa: CASSLEGVARYEQYF
CDR3nt: TGTGCCAGCAGCTTAGAAGGCGTCGCCAGGTACGAGCAGTACTTC
d_gene: NA
j_gene: TRBJ2-7
abundance: few
v_gene: TRBV7-2

CDR3aa: CATSDSGQGVIRRDTQYF
CDR3nt: TGTGCCACCAGTGATTCTGGACAGGGGGTAATTCGGAGAGATACGCAGTATTTT
d_gene: TRBD1
j_gene: TRBJ2-3
abundance: NA
v_gene: TRBV24-1

CDR3aa: CASSITPGSYNEQFF
CDR3nt: TGTGCCAGTAGTATAACGCCGGGCTCCTACAATGAGCAGTTCTTC
d_gene: NA
j_gene: TRBJ2-1
abundance: NA
v_gene: TRBV19

CDR3aa: CASSNSVNQLFF
CDR3nt: TGTGCCAGCAGCAACTCCGTCAATCAACTGTTTTTT
d_gene: NA
j_gene: TRBJ2-2
abundance: few
v_gene: TRBV6-4

CDR3aa: CASRSRGNYGYTF
CDR3nt: TGTGCCAGCAGGTCTCGGGGTAACTATGGCTACACCTTC
d_gene: NA
j_gene: TRBJ1-2
abundance: NA
v_gene: TRBV5-4

CDR3aa: CASSYSGGTAYF
CDR3nt: TGTGCCAGCAGTTACAGCGGGGGCACCGCGTATTTT
d_gene: TRBD2
j_gene: TRBJ2-3
abundance: once
v_gene: TRBV6-6

CDR3aa: CASSQGLAGASTDTQYF
CDR3nt: TGTGCCAGCTCCCAGGGACTAGCGGGGGCTAGCACAGATACGCAGTATTTT
d_gene: TRBD2
j_gene: TRBJ2-3
abundance: NA
v_gene: TRBV18

CDR3aa: CASTTSGGFYEQYF
CDR3nt: TGTGCCAGCACCACTAGCGGGGGATTCTACGAGCAGTACTTC
d_gene: TRBD2
j_gene: TRBJ2-7
abundance: NA
v_gene: TRBV6-6

CDR3aa: CASSPSQGQQYF
CDR3nt: TGTGCCAGCAGCCCCAGCCAGGGTCAGCAGTACTTC
d_gene: NA
j_gene: TRBJ2-7
abundance: NA
v_gene: TRBV7-9

CDR3aa: CASSPLAGGRSDTQYF
CDR3nt: TGTGCCAGCAGCCCGCTGGCGGGAGGGAGGTCAGATACGCAGTATTTT
d_gene: TRBD2
j_gene: TRBJ2-3
abundance: NA
v_gene: TRBV28

CDR3aa: CASSQNLRETQYF
CDR3nt: TGTGCCAGCAGCCAAAATCTCCGAGAGACCCAGTACTTC
d_gene: NA
j_gene: TRBJ2-5
abundance: few
v_gene: TRBV3-1/TRBV3-2

CDR3aa: CAWSAYRGGSPLHF
CDR3nt: TGTGCCTGGAGTGCCTACAGGGGTGGCTCACCCCTCCACTTT
d_gene: TRBD1
j_gene: TRBJ1-6
abundance: NA
v_gene: TRBV30

CDR3aa: CASSLRGGFYEKLFF
CDR3nt: TGTGCCAGCAGTTTAAGGGGGGGCTTCTATGAAAAACTGTTTTTT
d_gene: NA
j_gene: TRBJ1-4
abundance: NA
v_gene: TRBV27

CDR3aa: CATSLDGPGDTQYF
CDR3nt: TGTGCCACCAGCCTTGACGGTCCGGGAGATACGCAGTATTTT
d_gene: NA
j_gene: TRBJ2-3
abundance: NA
v_gene: TRBV15

CDR3aa: CSASNGGF
CDR3nt: TGCAGTGCGTCCAACGGGGGTTTT
d_gene: NA
j_gene: TRBJ1-4
abundance: NA
v_gene: TRBV20-1

CDR3aa: CASPDRRAEDEQFF
CDR3nt: TGTGCAAGTCCCGACCGGCGGGCTGAGGATGAGCAGTTCTTC
d_gene: NA
j_gene: TRBJ2-1
abundance: once
v_gene: TRBV12-2

CDR3aa: CASSHKGVVVPLHF
CDR3nt: TGTGCCAGTAGTCACAAAGGAGTGGTCGTACCCCTCCACTTT
d_gene: NA
j_gene: TRBJ1-6
abundance: NA
v_gene: TRBV19

CDR3aa: CASSPEGGHTDTQYF
CDR3nt: TGTGCCAGCAGCCCCGAGGGGGGGCACACAGATACGCAGTATTTT
d_gene: NA
j_gene: TRBJ2-3
abundance: NA
v_gene: TRBV7-3

CDR3aa: CASSFPTSGRPSSYNEQFF
CDR3nt: TGTGCCAGCAGTTTCCCTACTAGCGGGAGGCCCAGCTCCTACAATGAGCAGTTCTTC
d_gene: TRBD2
j_gene: TRBJ2-1
abundance: NA
v_gene: TRBV6-2/TRBV6-3

CDR3aa: CASSQGGGYRAGGYTF
CDR3nt: TGTGCCAGCAGCCAAGGCGGGGGGTACAGGGCTGGTGGCTACACCTTC
d_gene: NA
j_gene: TRBJ1-2
abundance: once
v_gene: TRBV3-1/TRBV3-2

CDR3aa: CASSTRDGGNEKLFF
CDR3nt: TGTGCCAGTAGTACCAGGGACGGAGGGAATGAAAAACTGTTTTTT
d_gene: NA
j_gene: TRBJ1-4
abundance: NA
v_gene: TRBV19

CDR3aa: CASRGTGGPYEQYF
CDR3nt: TGTGCCAGCAGGGGGACAGGGGGACCCTACGAGCAGTACTTC
d_gene: TRBD1
j_gene: TRBJ2-7
abundance: NA
v_gene: TRBV6-5

CDR3aa: CASLAATGELFF
CDR3nt: TGTGCCAGCTTAGCGGCCACCGGGGAGCTGTTTTTT
d_gene: NA
j_gene: TRBJ2-2
abundance: NA
v_gene: TRBV12-3/TRBV12-4

CDR3aa: CSVQRTDYEQYF
CDR3nt: TGCAGCGTTCAGAGGACAGACTACGAGCAGTACTTC
d_gene: NA
j_gene: TRBJ2-7
abundance: NA
v_gene: TRBV29-1

CDR3aa: CASRPGTGGLYGYTF
CDR3nt: TGTGCCAGTAGGCCCGGGACAGGGGGCCTCTATGGCTACACCTTC
d_gene: TRBD1
j_gene: TRBJ1-2
abundance: NA
v_gene: TRBV19